The 26 T cell receptor beta chains given below trace back to one sample, sequenced in a study of cytomegalovirus exposure and HLA in healthy donors. Both 60 Vbeta primers and 13 Jbeta primers went into the PCR. The table came from immunoSEQ multiplex PCR; TCRdb's copy has only in-frame clones and leaves some out. This table has roughly 97,000 clones, around 79% appearing once. Source material: PBMCs. These receptors all stem from a man in his sixties in good health and CMV-seropositive.

This sequence joins TRBV2 and TRBJ1-1; D gene unclear. Germline CDR1 SNHLY, CDR2 FYNNEI. The V gene lost 6 bases and the J gene lost 4 bases, with 9 bases spanning the gap. The CDR3 has 12 amino acids. CDR3 residues: CASSSDTTEAFF. The DNA for the CDR3 is TGTGCCAGCAGCTCCGACACCACTGAAGCTTTCTTT.

The rearrangement joins TRBV4-1 to TRBJ2-3, with 7 bases identical to TRBD1. The CDR3 runs 15 residues. After removal of 4 bases from V and 2 bases from J, the junction contained 6 bases not matched to a gene. Germline loops: CDR1 MGHRA, CDR2 YSYEKL. Here the CDR3 reads CASSPRDSFTDTQYF. The CDR3 DNA reads TGCGCCAGCAGCCCCCGGGACAGCTTCACAGATACGCAGTATTTT.

The chain has TRBV9 and TRBJ1-2; 10 bases are shared with TRBD1. The CDR3 spans 15 residues. CDR1 is SGDLS, CDR2 YYNGEE, per germline. V lost 2 bases and J lost 4; bases outside the gene matches: 5. CDR3 DNA: TGTGCCAGCAGCGTTTCGGGACAGGGGTTCTATGGCTACACCTTC. This codes for CASSVSGQGFYGYTF.

This clone came up a few times. The genes are TRBV27 and TRBJ2-3, with D possibly matching TRBD2 (5 bases). The germline V gene has CDR1 MNHEY and CDR2 SMNVEV (reference sequence). The CDR3 length is 14 residues. Trimming removed 2 bases from V and 0 bases from J, with 6 bases in between. CDR3 amino acids: CASSLEGSTDTQYF. DNA of the CDR3: TGTGCCAGCAGTTTAGAGGGCAGCACAGATACGCAGTATTTT.

This chain links TRBV11-2 with TRBJ2-7; 10 bases are a match to TRBD1. Germline V gives CDR1 SGHAT, CDR2 FQNNGV. The CDR3 length is 13 residues. V gave up 6 bases and J gave up 3 bases; unmatched junction bases: 2. CDR3 coding DNA: TGTGCCAGCAGGGGGACAGGGGACTACGAGCAGTACTTC. It encodes CASRGTGDYEQYF.

V and J are TRBV4-2 and TRBJ2-5, with 14 bases identical to TRBD2. The tail of the sequence fits TRBJ2-7 better, so the J call may be wrong. CDR3 length equals 19 residues. Germline V lookup: CDR1 LGHNA, CDR2 YNFKEQ. The CDR3 region has the DNA TGTGCCAGCAGCCGACAGACTAGCGGGGGGGCCCTACCGCCTTACGAGCAGTACTTC. Translating it yields CASSRQTSGGALPPYEQYF.

This sequence joins TRBV10-3 and TRBJ2-7, with D possibly TRBD2 on 7 matching bases. Germline CDR1 reads ENHRY; CDR2 reads SYGVKD. This CDR3 comprises 15 residues. With 8 bases removed from V and 2 bases from J, the gap between germline ends came to 19 bases. The CDR3 loop reads CAIDEGPGGAYEQYF. The CDR3 coding sequence is TGTGCCATCGACGAGGGGCCGGGGGGCGCCTACGAGCAGTACTTC.

V is TRBV5-1 and J is TRBJ2-3; 7 nucleotides agree with TRBD1. The germline V gene encodes CDR1 SGHRS and CDR2 YFSETQ. CDR3 size: 14 residues. After removal of 3 bases from V and 5 bases from J, the junction contained 6 bases not matched to a gene. CDR3 nucleotide sequence: TGCGCCAGCAGCTCGACAGGGAAGGTAGATACGCAGTATTTT. It specifies CASSSTGKVDTQYF.

The chain has TRBV20-1 and TRBJ2-7; D is possibly TRBD1 (6 bases). The CDR3 extends over 11 amino acids. CDR1 and CDR2 (germline): DFQATT, SNEGSKA (reference sequence). The V end was cut by 5 bases, the J end by 5 bases, with 10 bases between. CDR3 nucleotide sequence: TGCAGTGCTGGGGGCTGGGACGAGCAGTACTTC. It is translated as CSAGGWDEQYF.

This clone was found many times. The chain joins TRBV4-1 to TRBJ1-2; tentatively, D is TRBD1 (6 bases). This CDR3 spans 15 amino acids. The V gene's germline CDR1 is MGHRA and CDR2 YSYEKL. Deletions cut 0 bases from V and 5 bases from J, with 13 bases between. This CDR3 is CASSQEGGARYGYTF. CDR3 coding DNA: TGCGCCAGCAGCCAAGAGGGGGGGGCCCGGTATGGCTACACCTTC.

The chain links TRBV11-2 to TRBJ1-2; 9 bases fit TRBD1. The CDR3 contains 13 residues. The V segment lost 5 bases and the J segment 7 bases; nucleotides outside the gene matches: 5. Germline lookup yields CDR1 SGHAT and CDR2 FQNNGV. DNA for the CDR3: TGTGCCAGCAGCACGGACAGGGGTTCTGGCTACACCTTC. Amino acid sequence: CASSTDRGSGYTF.

The chain couples TRBV7-2 to TRBJ1-5; 9 bases fit TRBD1. The CDR3 has 14 amino acids. Germline values: CDR1 SGHTA, CDR2 FQGNSA. J gave up 5 bases and V 5 bases, and 4 bases lay outside the gene matches. The CDR3 protein is CASSLDRGHQPQHF. CDR3 DNA: TGTGCCAGCAGCCTGGACAGGGGACATCAGCCCCAGCATTTT.

V is TRBV5-5 and J is TRBJ1-4, with D possibly matching TRBD1 (6 bases). V was cut by 5 bases and J by 3 bases, with 14 bases left in between. The CDR3 runs to 15 residues. Germline CDR1 is SGHKS and CDR2 is YYEKEE (reference sequence). The CDR3 DNA reads as TGTGCCAGCAGGCTACGACAGGCGGCTAATGAAAAACTGTTTTTT. The encoded protein is CASRLRQAANEKLFF.

This rearrangement joins TRBV7-2 to TRBJ1-6; D gene unclear. Germline values: CDR1 SGHTA, CDR2 FQGNSA. This CDR3 has 15 amino acids. Between the trimmed V and J ends, which lost 2 bases and 10 bases, there was a span of 15 bases. The CDR3 sequence: CASSLLADSQSPLHF. The CDR3 DNA is TGTGCCAGCAGCTTACTTGCGGACTCCCAATCACCCCTCCACTTT.

The chain recombines TRBV30 with TRBJ2-7; TRBD1 agrees at 9 bases. Germline loops: CDR1 GTSNPN, CDR2 SVGIG (reference sequence). Trimming cost V 8 bases and J 5 bases; bases outside gene matches: 1. The CDR3 length is 10 residues. DNA for the CDR3: TGTGCCGGACAGGGGCACGAGCAGTACTTC. It encodes CAGQGHEQYF.

The V gene is TRBV25-1, the J gene TRBJ2-1, with D tentatively TRBD2 (6 bases). This CDR3 is built from 14 residues. V lost 2 bases to trimming and J lost 4 bases, with 9 bases between them. The germline V gene encodes CDR1 MGHDK and CDR2 SYGVNS. The CDR3 coding sequence is TGTGCCAGCAGTGAACCCCTAGCGTACAATGAGCAGTTCTTC. Protein sequence: CASSEPLAYNEQFF.

In its sample, this clone was seen a few times. The chain joins TRBV5-1 to TRBJ1-5; D unresolved. Germline assignment: CDR1 SGHRS and CDR2 YFSETQ. V was pared by 0 bases and J by 4 bases, with 8 bases between. CDR3 length equals 14 residues. CDR3 protein: CASSLGQSNQPQHF. Here the CDR3 DNA reads TGCGCCAGCAGCTTGGGGCAGTCAAATCAGCCCCAGCATTTT. The full variable domain, completed using reference TRBV5-1 and TRBJ1-5, is KAGVTQTPRYLIKTRGQQVTLSCSPISGHRSVSWYQQTPGQGLQFLFEYFSETQRNKGNFPGRFSGRQFSNSRSEMNVSTLELGDSALYLCASSLGQSNQPQHFGDGTRLSIL.

This clone came up once. V gene TRBV27 combines with J gene TRBJ1-3; tentative D call: TRBD1 (5 bases). In germline, CDR1 is MNHEY, CDR2 SMNVEV (reference sequence). This CDR3 region has 14 residues. Trimming pared 6 bases from V and 0 bases from J, leaving 9 bases between. The CDR3 region is CASRSTASGNTIYF. The CDR3 nucleotides are TGTGCCAGCAGATCGACAGCCTCTGGAAACACCATATATTTT.

A single count supports this clone. The V call is TRBV10-1, the J call TRBJ2-7; 10 bases fit TRBD1. The CDR3 sequence is 13 residues long. V was clipped by 9 bases and J by 7 bases; unmatched bases: 9. The germline CDR1 and CDR2 sequences are WNHNN and SYGVQD (reference sequence). For the CDR3, the DNA is TGCGCCAGTGGACTTAGGACAGGGGGTGAGCAGTACTTC. This gives the protein CASGLRTGGEQYF.

The chain uses TRBV18 and TRBJ2-7; D is possibly TRBD2 (5 bases). Germline V gene lookup returns CDR1 KGHSH and CDR2 LQKENI. Between the trimmed V and J ends, which lost 5 bases and 7 bases, there was a span of 15 bases. This CDR3 comprises 13 residues. The CDR3 protein is CASSDYRGEEQYF. The CDR3 DNA reads TGTGCCAGCTCAGACTACCGCGGTGAGGAGCAGTACTTC.

V gene TRBV7-6 combines with J gene TRBJ1-1, with D unclear. Trimming took 2 bases from V and 0 from J, leaving 13 bases between them. There are 16 residues in the CDR3. Germline V lookup: CDR1 SGHVS, CDR2 FNYEAQ. In DNA, the CDR3 is TGTGCCAGCAGCTTACACGGAAGGGAGATGAACACTGAAGCTTTCTTT. Translating gives CASSLHGREMNTEAFF.

The chain carries TRBV2 and TRBJ2-3, with 8 positions matching TRBD1. V gave up 8 bases and J gave up 0 bases; unmatched junction bases: 7. The CDR3 has 15 amino acids. CDR1 is SNHLY and CDR2 is FYNNEI in the germline V gene. Written as DNA, the CDR3 is TGTGCCAGCTCCGACCGGGACAGGAGCACAGATACGCAGTATTTT. It is translated as CASSDRDRSTDTQYF.

This chain uses TRBV10-2 with TRBJ2-6; 7 bases fit TRBD2. J lost 1 base, V lost 3 bases, and 15 bases had no gene match. Germline lookup yields CDR1 WSHSY and CDR2 SAAADI. The CDR3 is 20 amino acids. CDR3 sequence (DNA): TGCGCCAGCAGTGACGGGAGGCGTGGCGGCCTCTCTTCTGGGGCCAACGTCCTGACTTTC. Amino acids: CASSDGRRGGLSSGANVLTF.

The V and J genes are TRBV7-9 and TRBJ1-2; D gene ambiguous. CDR1 is SEHNR, CDR2 FQNEAQ, per germline (reference sequence). The CDR3 is 13 residues long. V was cut by 3 bases and J by 1 base, with 6 bases left in between. The CDR3 coding sequence is TGTGCCAGCAGCTTGGGCCTTAACTATGGCTACACCTTC. Encoded protein: CASSLGLNYGYTF.

The chain combines TRBV5-1 with TRBJ2-1; D gene unclear. The CDR3 length is 12 residues. Germline CDR1 is SGHRS and CDR2 is YFSETQ. V lost 1 base and J lost 8, with 7 bases in between. Here the CDR3 DNA reads TGCGCCAGCAGCTTGCCGACATATGAGCAGTTCTTC. Its protein is CASSLPTYEQFF.

This clone was detected a few times. This chain links TRBV20-1 with TRBJ2-2; no clear D gene. The CDR3 loop spans 11 amino acids. CDR1 and CDR2 (germline): DFQATT, SNEGSKA (reference sequence). V was shortened by 6 bases and J by 6 bases, with 8 bases between the two germline ends. Here the CDR3 reads CSARSAGELFF. CDR3 DNA: TGCAGTGCCAGGTCGGCCGGGGAGCTGTTTTTT.